These T cell receptor beta chains were read from a single sample in a study of T cell responses to AZD1222 COVID-19 vaccine. Measured with immunoSEQ multiplex PCR; TCRdb has only the in-frame clones, and not every one. The repertoire holds over 85,000 clones, with around 90% as singletons. This sample comprised peripheral blood, obtained on day 0 of AZD1222 vaccination. The receptors stem from an adult in good health. Each CDR3 is given with its conserved first and last residue. Each record gives: D gene, V gene, clone size, J gene, CDR3 DNA, CDR3 protein. A D gene is named only where the DNA matches it firmly. For some rows the clone size is stated as once, few or many, or as a class when expanded; others skip it.

TRBD2,TRBV11-2,NA,TRBJ2-7,TGTGCCAGCAGCTCCGGACTAGCGGGGGAAAACTACGAGCAGTACTTC,CASSSGLAGENYEQYF
NA,TRBV24-1,NA,TRBJ1-6,TGTGCCACCAGCACGGGTGGGGGCTCACCCCTCCACTTT,CATSTGGGSPLHF
NA,TRBV5-4,NA,TRBJ1-2,TGTGCCAGCAGCTTCATGGAAAACTATGGCTACACCTTC,CASSFMENYGYTF
NA,TRBV2,NA,TRBJ2-2,TGTGCCAGCAGTGAACTGGACTACTACCTCACGAACACCGGGGAGCTGTTTTTT,CASSELDYYLTNTGELFF
NA,TRBV20-1,NA,TRBJ2-5,TGCAGTGCACCCCTCGGAGCCCAGTACTTC,CSAPLGAQYF
TRBD1,TRBV11-2,NA,TRBJ1-6,TGTGCCAGCAGCGCATCGTGGACAGGCTCCTATAATTCACCCCTCCACTTT,CASSASWTGSYNSPLHF
TRBD1,TRBV6-5,NA,TRBJ1-2,TGTGCCAGCAGCCGTACCGGGACAGTAAACTATGGCTACACCTTC,CASSRTGTVNYGYTF
NA,TRBV29-1,NA,TRBJ1-2,TGCAGCGTTGCGGAGGTGTTTAGCTATGGCTACACCTTC,CSVAEVFSYGYTF
NA,TRBV19,NA,TRBJ1-5,TGTGCCAGTAGTTCCCAGGGAAGCAATCAGCCCCAGCATTTT,CASSSQGSNQPQHF
TRBD2,TRBV27,NA,TRBJ2-3,TGTGCCAGCAGTCCCTCCCCAGCGGGGGCCACAGATACGCAGTATTTT,CASSPSPAGATDTQYF
NA,TRBV5-8,once,TRBJ1-5,TGTGCCAGCAGCTGGGGAAATCAGCCCCAGCATTTT,CASSWGNQPQHF
TRBD2,TRBV15,NA,TRBJ2-1,TGTGCCACCAGCAGAGACACTAGCGGGGGGGCTCATGAGCAGTTCTTC,CATSRDTSGGAHEQFF
NA,TRBV6-2/TRBV6-3,NA,TRBJ2-5,TGTGCCAGCAGTTCACCCAGGGGAGTAGCAGAGACCCAGTACTTC,CASSSPRGVAETQYF
TRBD2,TRBV6-5,NA,TRBJ2-7,TGTGCCAGCAGGCAGGGAGGGGAATGGACCTACGAGCAGTACTTC,CASRQGGEWTYEQYF
NA,TRBV5-1,NA,TRBJ2-2,TGCGCCAGCAGCCCCAGGGGGGGTCCACCAGGGGAGCTGTTTTTT,CASSPRGGPPGELFF
NA,TRBV7-6,NA,TRBJ1-4,TGTGCCAGCAGTAGAGGGTCAGGGAGGAATGAAAAACTGTTTTTT,CASSRGSGRNEKLFF
NA,TRBV3-1/TRBV3-2,NA,TRBJ2-2,TGTGCCAGCAGCCACCGCGGACGCGGGGACACCGGGGAGCTGTTTTTT,CASSHRGRGDTGELFF
NA,TRBV7-8,NA,TRBJ2-1,TGTGCCAGCAGCTTGGGCACAAATGAGCAGTTCTTC,CASSLGTNEQFF
TRBD1,TRBV27,NA,TRBJ1-2,TGTGCCAGCAGGACACTTGTGGGACAGGGGGACTATGGCTACACCTTC,CASRTLVGQGDYGYTF
TRBD2,TRBV9,NA,TRBJ2-3,TGTGCCAGCAGCGTAGGGAGTAGCGGGGGGACAGATACGCAGTATTTT,CASSVGSSGGTDTQYF
NA,TRBV3-1/TRBV3-2,NA,TRBJ1-6,TGTGCCAGCAGCCGGGACAACCAATCACCCCTCCACTTT,CASSRDNQSPLHF
NA,TRBV19,NA,TRBJ1-1,TGTGCCAGTAGTATAGTGCACGTACGAGAGGACACTGAAGCTTTCTTT,CASSIVHVREDTEAFF
TRBD1,TRBV5-5,NA,TRBJ2-7,TGTGCCAGCAGCTTCCAGGGGGCGGGGGAGCAGTACTTC,CASSFQGAGEQYF
NA,TRBV7-8,once,TRBJ1-1,TGTGCCAGCAGCTTAGAAGGAGAAGCTTTCTTT,CASSLEGEAFF
NA,TRBV25-1,NA,TRBJ1-5,TGTGCCAGCATGTACAGGAGGGCTTGTGGCTATAGCAATCAGCCCCAGCATTTT,CASMYRRACGYSNQPQHF
NA,TRBV11-1,NA,TRBJ1-1,TGTGCCAGCAGCTTCGGCAGGGGCACTGAAGCTTTCTTT,CASSFGRGTEAFF
NA,TRBV1,NA,TRBJ2-3,TGCACCAGCAGCCACGCCTACCCGGCTAGCGGCACAGATACGCAGTATTTT,CTSSHAYPASGTDTQYF
NA,TRBV7-2,NA,TRBJ1-2,TGTGCCAGCAGCTTAATACGGTATGGCTACACCTTC,CASSLIRYGYTF
NA,TRBV4-1,NA,TRBJ2-5,TGCGCCAGCAGCCCGGAGGGGATCTGGGAGACCCAGTACTTC,CASSPEGIWETQYF
NA,TRBV27,NA,TRBJ2-7,TGTGCCAGCAGTTCACTCGGCGCTGTTATATACGAGCAGTACTTC,CASSSLGAVIYEQYF
NA,TRBV5-1,NA,TRBJ1-3,TGCGCCAGCAGCTTGGGGACAGTCTCTGGAAACACCATATATTTT,CASSLGTVSGNTIYF
NA,TRBV18,NA,TRBJ2-5,TGTGCCAGCTCACCCGGGCAAGGGGAGACCCAGTACTTC,CASSPGQGETQYF
TRBD1,TRBV30,NA,TRBJ1-2,TGTGCCTGGAGAAAGATAGGACAGGCCACTAACTATGGCTACACCTTC,CAWRKIGQATNYGYTF
NA,TRBV19,NA,TRBJ1-5,TGTGCCAGTAGTATGAGCAGCTATAGCAATCAGCCCCAGCATTTT,CASSMSSYSNQPQHF
NA,TRBV2,NA,TRBJ1-5,TGTGCCAGCAGCGGACAGTCCCTTAGCAATCAGCCCCAGCATTTT,CASSGQSLSNQPQHF
TRBD1,TRBV29-1,few,TRBJ2-3,TGCAGCGTAGACACAGGGGGCGCATCAGATACGCAGTATTTT,CSVDTGGASDTQYF
NA,TRBV7-9,once,TRBJ2-4,TGTGCCAGCAGCGAATGGGCGGGGGCCAAAAACATTCAGTACTTC,CASSEWAGAKNIQYF
NA,TRBV4-1,few,TRBJ2-7,TGCGCCAGCAGCCAATGGGGGAGTTCGGGGACCTTCGGCGAGCAGTACTTC,CASSQWGSSGTFGEQYF
TRBD2,TRBV7-9,NA,TRBJ2-2,TGTGCCAGCAGGCAGGAGGTGCTCGGGGGGGTCACCCGCACCGGGGAGCTGTTTTTT,CASRQEVLGGVTRTGELFF
NA,TRBV11-2,NA,TRBJ1-3,TGTGCCAGCAGCTTAGATCCAGCAACGGTTGGAAACACCATATATTTT,CASSLDPATVGNTIYF